The 18 T cell receptor beta chains presented below share a single source sample, sequenced in a study of cytomegalovirus exposure and HLA in healthy donors. The PCR made use of 60 Vbeta and 13 Jbeta primers. TCRdb keeps only in-frame clones here, not all; method: immunoSEQ multiplex PCR. Among 150,000 to 200,000 clones listed, roughly 78% were seen once. The sequenced sample was PBMCs. These receptors all stem from a woman in her thirties or forties in good health and CMV-seronegative.

The genes are TRBV5-8 and TRBJ2-1, with D tentatively TRBD2 (5 bases). CDR3 size: 14 residues. CDR1 and CDR2 (germline): SGHTS, YDEGEE. Trimming stripped 4 bases from V and 3 bases from J, with 11 bases between. The CDR3 sequence is CASSEGLIYNEQFF. CDR3 sequence (DNA): TGTGCCAGCAGCGAGGGTTTGATCTACAATGAGCAGTTCTTC. Full variable domain (rest looked up from reference TRBV5-8 and TRBJ2-1): EAGVTQSPTHLIKTRGQQATLRCSPISGHTSVYWYQQALGLGLQFLLWYDEGEERNRGNFPPRFSGRQFPNYSSELNVNALELEDSALYLCASSEGLIYNEQFFGPGTRLTVL.

V and J are TRBV5-1 and TRBJ2-7; 9 nucleotides agree with TRBD1. After removal of 0 bases from V and 4 bases from J, the junction contained 5 bases not matched to a gene. The CDR3 spans 15 residues. The V gene's germline CDR1 is SGHRS and CDR2 YFSETQ. CDR3 sequence: CASSLGDRAPYEQYF. The DNA of the CDR3 is TGCGCCAGCAGCTTGGGGGACAGGGCGCCTTACGAGCAGTACTTC.

The gene calls are TRBV5-1 and TRBJ1-6; 9 bases match TRBD1. This CDR3 region has 18 residues. The V and J ends lost 4 bases and 7 bases, in that order; junction bases with no gene match: 15. Per germline, CDR1 SGHRS and CDR2 YFSETQ. CDR3 sequence reads: CASSISPDRGFKNSPLHF. Written as DNA, the CDR3 is TGCGCCAGCAGCATCTCACCCGACAGGGGGTTTAAGAATTCACCCCTCCACTTT.

V and J are TRBV7-8 and TRBJ1-4, with 7 nucleotides matching TRBD1. J lost 8 bases, V lost 2 bases, and 11 bases had no gene match. The V gene's germline CDR1 is SGHVS and CDR2 FQNEAQ. The CDR3 totals 16 residues. This chain's CDR3 is CASSLMEGAKLEKLFF. The CDR3 nucleotides are TGTGCCAGCAGCTTAATGGAGGGGGCCAAACTCGAAAAACTGTTTTTT. The full variable domain, with the rest looked up from reference TRBV7-8 and TRBJ1-4, is GAGVSQSPRYKVAKRGQDVALRCDPISGHVSLFWYQQALGQGPEFLTYFQNEAQLDKSGLPSDRFFAERPEGSVSTLKIQRTQQEDSAVYLCASSLMEGAKLEKLFFGSGTQLSVL.

The chain recombines TRBV7-9 with TRBJ1-5, with 7 bases lining up with TRBD1. The CDR3 runs to 15 residues. Per the germline V gene, CDR1 is SEHNR and CDR2 is FQNEAQ (reference sequence). V gave up 3 bases and J gave up 3 bases; unmatched junction bases: 5. The CDR3 is CASSFGGGVNQPQHF. CDR3 DNA: TGTGCCAGCAGCTTTGGAGGGGGCGTCAATCAGCCCCAGCATTTT.

This chain links TRBV5-1 with TRBJ1-3; 7 positions match TRBD1. V was clipped by 4 bases and J by 4 bases; unmatched bases: 8. This CDR3 spans 15 amino acids. CDR1 SGHRS and CDR2 YFSETQ come from the germline V gene. In nucleotides, the CDR3 is TGCGCCAGCAGCCGAACCGGGACAGAGGGAAACACCATATATTTT. This translates into CASSRTGTEGNTIYF.

The V gene is TRBV2, the J gene TRBJ1-2; 10 positions match TRBD1. The CDR3 runs to 18 residues. Germline V gene data show CDR1 as SNHLY and CDR2 as FYNNEI. After removal of 5 bases from V and 5 bases from J, the junction contained 17 bases not matched to a gene. The CDR3 protein is CASSYRLTGGIGEYGYTF. DNA for the CDR3: TGTGCCAGCAGTTACCGTTTGACAGGGGGCATTGGGGAGTATGGCTACACCTTC.

This chain joins TRBV7-8 and TRBJ2-3, with D unresolved. V was pared by 2 bases and J by 0 bases, with 9 bases between. Germline lookup yields CDR1 SGHVS and CDR2 FQNEAQ. The CDR3 is 15 amino acids. CDR3 in amino acids: CASSLTLASTDTQYF. The CDR3 region has the DNA TGTGCCAGCAGCTTAACGTTAGCTAGCACAGATACGCAGTATTTT.

The gene calls are TRBV20-1 and TRBJ2-3, with TRBD2 as a possible D gene (6 bases). Germline CDR1 reads DFQATT; CDR2 reads SNEGSKA (reference sequence). The V and J ends lost 6 bases and 9 bases respectively, with 10 bases between them. There are 10 residues in the CDR3. DNA for the CDR3: TGCAGTGCGGAGGCGGGGACGCAGTATTTT. Protein sequence: CSAEAGTQYF.

This chain joins TRBV2 and TRBJ2-1; 9 bases agree with TRBD1. The CDR3 has 15 residues. The V gene end was trimmed by 3 bases and the J gene end by 8 bases; junction bases not matched to a gene: 8. In germline, CDR1 is SNHLY, CDR2 FYNNEI. The CDR3 sequence is CASSDGTGSGDEQFF. DNA for the CDR3: TGTGCCAGCAGTGACGGGACAGGGAGTGGCGATGAGCAGTTCTTC.

This clone showed up just a few times. V usage is TRBV19 and J usage is TRBJ2-6; tentatively, D is TRBD1 (6 bases). Looked up from germline, CDR1 is LNHDA and CDR2 is SQIVND (reference sequence). The CDR3 sequence is 17 residues long. The V end lost 2 bases, the J end lost 0 bases, and 11 bases lay between the germline ends. CDR3 in amino acids: CASSIPGAPSGANVLTF. DNA for the CDR3: TGTGCCAGTAGTATACCAGGGGCTCCCTCTGGGGCCAACGTCCTGACTTTC.

This clone appeared once. V gene TRBV28 combines with J gene TRBJ1-3; a weak D match, TRBD1 (6 bases). The CDR3 is 15 amino acids. Germline loops: CDR1 MDHEN, CDR2 SYDVKM. V lost 6 bases, J lost 1 base, and 13 bases lay in between. The CDR3 DNA follows: TGTGCCAGCAGAATAGGGGGGGTGTCTGGAAACACCATATATTTT. This encodes CASRIGGVSGNTIYF.

A few counts support this clone. The CDR3 reads CASSKPRDRAYEQYF. For the CDR3, the DNA is TGTGCCAGCAGTAAGCCAAGGGACAGGGCTTACGAGCAGTACTTC. This sequence joins TRBV6-1 and TRBJ2-7; 9 bases are a match to TRBD1. The length of the CDR3 is 15 residues. Germline V gives CDR1 MNHNS, CDR2 SASEGT. V shed 5 bases and J 4 bases; nucleotides not matched to a gene: 9.

This rearrangement joins TRBV5-1 to TRBJ1-1, with 8 bases that match TRBD1. J was trimmed by 4 bases and V by 4 bases; bases with no gene match: 15. Germline lookup yields CDR1 SGHRS and CDR2 YFSETQ. CDR3 length: 17 amino acids. This chain's CDR3 is CASSRNSPTGVGTEAFF. For the CDR3, the DNA is TGCGCCAGCAGCCGTAACAGCCCGACAGGGGTGGGCACTGAAGCTTTCTTT.

This clone came up a few times. This chain joins TRBV6-5 and TRBJ2-1; 7 bases map to TRBD2. The junction had 4 bases not matched to a gene; V was cut back by 2 bases and J by 3 bases. The V gene's germline CDR1 is MNHEY and CDR2 SVGAGI. CDR3 length equals 15 residues. The CDR3 sequence is CASSYVAGSYNEQFF. The CDR3 DNA follows: TGTGCCAGCAGTTACGTAGCGGGTAGCTACAATGAGCAGTTCTTC.

The V gene is TRBV7-2, the J gene TRBJ1-1, with 7 bases matching TRBD1. There are 14 residues in the CDR3. J lost 1 base, V lost 5 bases, and 4 bases had no gene match. Per the germline V gene, CDR1 is SGHTA and CDR2 is FQGNSA. The CDR3 DNA follows: TGTGCCAGCAGCCCGGGGACAGCGAACACTGAAGCTTTCTTT. It specifies CASSPGTANTEAFF.

Of note for this clone: A read error may produce the germline difference seen at one junction end. This chain uses TRBV11-2 with TRBJ2-1; 7 bases match TRBD1. From germline, CDR1 is SGHAT and CDR2 FQNNGV. CDR3 length: 13 amino acids. The CDR3 sequence: CASSLGRGQVLLF. CDR3 nucleotide sequence: TGTGCCAGCAGCTTAGGTAGGGGGCAGGTCCTGCTCTTC.

This clone was recorded once. The genes are TRBV7-9 and TRBJ2-3, with 7 bases that match TRBD2. The CDR3 loop spans 15 amino acids. The J segment lost 6 bases and the V segment lost 2 bases, leaving 8 bases of the junction unmatched. The germline gives CDR1 SEHNR, CDR2 FQNEAQ (reference sequence). The CDR3 spells CASSLRLAGGDTQYF. The CDR3 nucleotides read TGTGCCAGCAGCTTACGACTAGCAGGAGGGGATACGCAGTATTTT.